A single TCR beta chain is shown here with its context. What it binds is unknown. In the PCR, 60 Vbeta and 13 Jbeta primers were used. Clones were sequenced by immunoSEQ multiplex PCR, and TCRdb holds only the in-frame ones, with some missing. The repertoire holds approximately 140,000 clones, with approximately 91% as singletons. This record comes from a study of cytomegalovirus exposure and HLA in healthy donors. Study results and limitations: Later, TCR association rates were found to vary by HLA locus, highest for DRB1 and lowest for HLA-C.

The sequenced sample consisted of PBMCs. This clonotype originated in a woman aged 40-49 years in good health and CMV-seronegative.

CDR3 coding DNA: TGCGCCAGCAGTGAAGGCAGGGAAGCTGATACGCAGTATTTT. Translation gives CASSEGREADTQYF. V usage is TRBV10-1 and J usage is TRBJ2-3; a weak D match, TRBD1 (5 bases). This CDR3 has 14 amino acids. Trimming shortened V by 3 bases and J by 6 bases, and 13 bases separated the two germline ends. Germline CDR1 is WNHNN and CDR2 is SYGVQD (reference sequence).